Described below is a single T cell receptor beta chain sequence and its context. Its antigen is currently unknown. This entry is derived from a study of T cells in Graves' hyperthyroidism and ophthalmopathy. Overall study results and limits: In the analysis, a 13 V-J model separated ophthalmopathy from stable hyperthyroidism. Most clonotypes expanded in thyroid above 0.001 were likewise present in blood.

V lost 10 bases, J lost 3 bases, and 19 bases stayed unmatched. Germline V CDR1 and CDR2: SGDLS, YYNGEE. This CDR3 spans 17 amino acids. TCR beta CDR3 regions were amplified from RNA transcripts. A first-round RT-PCR of the TCR CDR3 used the HTBI primer set. TCRdb analysed the multiplex PCR reads with MiXCR anew, one entry per CDR3 protein. Among approximately 870,000 distinct CDR3 sequences, 38% were seen once, and the ten largest hold 7% to 10%. This TCR was recovered from a man between 18 and 29 years old with Graves' hyperthyroidism. This chain links TRBV9 with TRBJ2-7, with 10 bases fitting TRBD1. The sample consisted of blood. Here the CDR3 reads CASNPGQGTSGSYEQYF. The CDR3 region has the DNA TGTGCCTCTAATCCGGGACAGGGGACATCTGGTAGCTACGAGCAGTACTTC.